This T cell receptor (beta chain) was profiled in a study of human T cells and chemical hapten exposure. The time point is: pre-sensitization, week 0. The sample's treatment: therapeutic diphenylcyclopropenone sensitization with weekly scalp DPC. The CDR3 runs 17 residues. The germline CDR1 and CDR2 sequences are SGDLS and YYNGEE. In the study's own analysis: Sample TCR totals centred on a median of about 92,000, ranging roughly 23,224 to 700,000. MiXCR, applied by TCRdb to the RACE reads, yields one record per CDR3 protein. TCRdb, not the authors, supplied the V and J calls. The data contain more than 70,000 distinct CDR3 sequences, 8.5% of them seen just once; the ten biggest clones take up 2% to 3%. Regarding this clonotype: One end of the junction is discordant with germline, which a read error may explain.

This sequence was found in a middle-aged man with alopecia areata. Some clones in this sample may be carry-over from other donors' samples. The specimen was whole blood, collected in connection with sensitization to the hapten diphenylcyclopropenone (DPC). V is TRBV9 and J is TRBJ2-3, with D tentatively TRBD1 or TRBD2 (5 bases each). CDR3 in amino acids: CDSSARGFSSSTDTQYF. CDR3 nucleotides: TGTGACAGCAGCGCGAGGGGATTCTCTTCTAGCACAGATACGCAGTATTTT.